This is a list of T cell receptor beta chains from one sample in a study of blood T cell repertoires in COVID-19. Method: immunoSEQ multiplex PCR; TCRdb's copy keeps in-frame clones and lacks some. The data show roughly 180,000 clones, roughly nine tenths seen once. The specimen sequenced was peripheral blood. These receptor sequences come from a man aged 65 to 85 with active or convalescent COVID-19. CDR3s include the opening cysteine and the closing phenylalanine or tryptophan. The D gene is left open where the match is weak. Rows give clone size only sometimes, using once, few, many, or a class for an expanded clone.

size,V,J,D,CDR3,DNA
.,TRBV6-5,TRBJ2-5,.,CASSYARPDKETQYF,TGTGCCAGCAGTTACGCTCGTCCAGATAAAGAGACCCAGTACTTC
.,TRBV30,TRBJ1-2,.,CAWSAYQAYGYTF,TGTGCCTGGAGTGCGTACCAGGCCTATGGCTACACCTTC
.,TRBV5-6,TRBJ2-2,.,CASSSWGLGTGELFF,TGTGCCAGCAGCTCGTGGGGACTCGGCACCGGGGAGCTGTTTTTT
.,TRBV7-6,TRBJ2-7,.,CASSLGPPSSYEQYF,TGTGCCAGCAGCTTAGGGCCTCCGTCCAGCTACGAGCAGTACTTC
.,TRBV29-1,TRBJ2-7,.,CSVKGGGRGYEQYF,TGCAGCGTTAAAGGAGGGGGACGGGGTTACGAGCAGTACTTC
.,TRBV24-1,TRBJ2-2,TRBD1,CATSGPQGAPGELFF,TGTGCCACCAGTGGGCCTCAGGGGGCACCAGGGGAGCTGTTTTTT
few,TRBV4-3,TRBJ1-5,.,CASSQVWSGNQPQHF,TGCGCCAGCAGCCAAGTTTGGTCAGGCAATCAGCCCCAGCATTTT
.,TRBV9,TRBJ2-1,TRBD2,CASSVLPASGKNEQFF,TGTGCCAGCAGCGTACTCCCGGCTAGCGGGAAAAATGAGCAGTTCTTC
.,TRBV19,TRBJ2-3,TRBD1,CASSLGTGSSADTQYF,TGTGCCAGTAGCCTTGGGACAGGATCATCGGCAGATACGCAGTATTTT
once,TRBV2,TRBJ2-6,.,CASSDRGSGANVLTF,TGTGCCAGCAGTGATAGGGGGAGTGGGGCCAACGTCCTGACTTTC
once,TRBV2,TRBJ2-3,TRBD2,CASTGLVTNTDTQYF,TGTGCCAGCACAGGACTAGTCACCAACACAGATACGCAGTATTTT
.,TRBV2,TRBJ2-7,.,CASSDDASYEQYF,TGTGCCAGCAGTGATGATGCGTCCTACGAGCAGTACTTC
.,TRBV6-6,TRBJ1-1,.,CASKQARGENTEAFF,TGTGCCAGCAAACAAGCCAGGGGAGAGAACACTGAAGCTTTCTTT
.,TRBV7-2,TRBJ1-2,.,CASSRLLANYGYTF,TGTGCCAGCAGCCGGTTACTAGCTAACTATGGCTACACCTTC
.,TRBV5-6,TRBJ2-1,TRBD2,CASSLVAGGSYNEQFF,TGTGCCAGCAGCTTGGTTGCGGGAGGCTCCTACAATGAGCAGTTCTTC
.,TRBV9,TRBJ2-7,TRBD1,CASSPGAGGLHYGSYEQYF,TGTGCCAGCAGCCCTGGGGCAGGGGGCTTACATTATGGATCCTACGAGCAGTACTTC
.,TRBV5-1,TRBJ2-7,.,CASSGTGRVYEQYF,TGCGCCAGCAGCGGTACAGGACGGGTATACGAGCAGTACTTC
.,TRBV19,TRBJ1-5,TRBD1,CASNQGRDRGVPQHF,TGTGCCAGTAACCAAGGCAGGGACAGGGGAGTGCCCCAGCATTTT
.,TRBV6-5,TRBJ1-2,.,CASRVEARSNYGYTF,TGTGCCAGCAGGGTCGAGGCCAGATCCAACTATGGCTACACCTTC
.,TRBV11-2,TRBJ1-1,.,CASSRPRGHPLDTEAFF,TGTGCCAGCAGCCGCCCGAGGGGACACCCTCTTGACACTGAAGCTTTCTTT
.,TRBV9,TRBJ2-7,TRBD1,CASSKGQGNYEQYF,TGTGCCAGCAGCAAGGGACAGGGGAACTACGAGCAGTACTTC
.,TRBV2,TRBJ1-1,.,CASSESETEAFF,TGTGCCAGCAGTGAGAGTGAAACTGAAGCTTTCTTT
.,TRBV29-1,TRBJ2-5,.,CSVVPLVNRQETQYF,TGCAGCGTGGTGCCCCTGGTAAACAGACAAGAGACCCAGTACTTC
once,TRBV5-4,TRBJ1-2,TRBD1,CASSSGQGAAGYTF,TGTGCCAGCAGCTCTGGACAGGGGGCAGCTGGCTACACCTTC
.,TRBV18,TRBJ2-7,TRBD2,CASSGSGLEAQTYEQYF,TGTGCCAGCTCAGGATCGGGACTAGAGGCTCAAACCTACGAGCAGTACTTC
.,TRBV7-2,TRBJ2-3,TRBD2,CASSPPGLAGADTQYF,TGTGCCAGCAGCCCCCCGGGACTAGCGGGAGCAGATACGCAGTATTTT
many,TRBV18,TRBJ1-1,.,CASSTTENTEAFF,TGTGCCAGCTCAACGACAGAGAACACTGAAGCTTTCTTT
.,TRBV7-2,TRBJ1-6,.,CASSRAGSLGSPLHF,TGTGCCAGCAGCAGGGCCGGGAGCCTTGGTTCACCCCTCCACTTT
.,TRBV29-1,TRBJ2-7,.,CSALTGSYEQYF,TGCAGCGCCTTGACAGGCTCCTACGAGCAGTACTTC
.,TRBV11-2,TRBJ2-3,TRBD1,CASSSYRGPADTQYF,TGTGCCAGCAGCTCATACAGGGGGCCTGCAGATACGCAGTATTTT
.,TRBV5-6,TRBJ2-3,.,CASSLGAGARADTQYF,TGTGCCAGCAGCTTGGGCGCAGGGGCTCGCGCAGATACGCAGTATTTT
.,TRBV4-3,TRBJ2-1,.,CASSQVEGVGEQFF,TGCGCCAGCAGCCAAGTGGAGGGAGTGGGTGAGCAGTTCTTC
.,TRBV7-8,TRBJ2-5,.,CASSLETGIQETQYF,TGTGCCAGCAGCCTAGAGACAGGAATCCAAGAGACCCAGTACTTC
once,TRBV6-2/TRBV6-3,TRBJ2-1,TRBD2,CASSTPFGTSGRVNEQFF,TGTGCCAGCAGTACCCCATTCGGAACTAGCGGGAGGGTGAATGAGCAGTTCTTC
.,TRBV28,TRBJ2-5,.,CASSRQAQETQYF,TGTGCCAGCAGTAGACAGGCTCAAGAGACCCAGTACTTC
.,TRBV13,TRBJ2-1,TRBD2,CASSLGLAGGRNEQFF,TGTGCCAGCAGCTTAGGTCTAGCGGGAGGACGAAATGAGCAGTTCTTC
.,TRBV10-1,TRBJ2-7,.,CASSEGGTSYEQYF,TGCGCCAGCAGTGAAGGCGGAACGTCCTACGAGCAGTACTTC
.,TRBV19,TRBJ2-1,TRBD2,CASSPGTSGSEQFF,TGTGCCAGTAGTCCGGGGACTAGCGGGAGTGAGCAGTTCTTC
.,TRBV5-1,TRBJ1-5,TRBD1,CASSFRTGPSNQPQHF,TGCGCCAGCAGCTTTCGGACAGGGCCTAGCAATCAGCCCCAGCATTTT
.,TRBV2,TRBJ2-3,TRBD2,CASNHAGGNTDTQYF,TGTGCCAGCAATCACGCGGGAGGGAACACAGATACGCAGTATTTT
.,TRBV19,TRBJ1-5,.,CASSTPRRTQLLNQPQHF,TGTGCCAGTAGTACCCCGAGGAGGACGCAGCTTTTAAATCAGCCCCAGCATTTT